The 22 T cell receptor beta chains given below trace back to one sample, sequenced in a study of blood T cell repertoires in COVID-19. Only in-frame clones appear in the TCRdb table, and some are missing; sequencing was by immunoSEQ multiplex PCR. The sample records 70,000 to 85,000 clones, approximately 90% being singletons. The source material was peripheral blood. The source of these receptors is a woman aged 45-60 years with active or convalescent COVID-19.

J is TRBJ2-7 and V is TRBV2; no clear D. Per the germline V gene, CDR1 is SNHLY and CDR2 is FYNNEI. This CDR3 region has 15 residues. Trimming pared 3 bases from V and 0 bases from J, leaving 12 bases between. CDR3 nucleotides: TGTGCCAGCAGTGATATCGGCGGCAACTCCTACGAGCAGTACTTC. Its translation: CASSDIGGNSYEQYF.

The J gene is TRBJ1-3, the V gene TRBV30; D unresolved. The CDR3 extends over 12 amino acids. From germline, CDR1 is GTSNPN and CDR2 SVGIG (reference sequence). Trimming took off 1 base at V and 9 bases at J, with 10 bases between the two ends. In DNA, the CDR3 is TGTGCCTGGAGTGGGCCCCGTTCCACCATATATTTT. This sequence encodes CAWSGPRSTIYF. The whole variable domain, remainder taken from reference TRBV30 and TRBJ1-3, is SQTIHQWPATLVQPVGSPLSLECTVEGTSNPNLYWYRQAAGRGLQLLFYSVGIGQISSEVPQNLSASRPQDRQFILSSKKLLLSDSGFYLCAWSGPRSTIYFGEGSWLTVV.

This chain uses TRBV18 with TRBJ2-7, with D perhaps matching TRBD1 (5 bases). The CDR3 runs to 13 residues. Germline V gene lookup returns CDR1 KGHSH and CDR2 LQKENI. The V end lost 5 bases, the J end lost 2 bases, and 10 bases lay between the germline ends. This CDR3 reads CASSIDRPYEQYF. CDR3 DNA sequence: TGTGCCAGCTCAATAGACAGACCCTACGAGCAGTACTTC.

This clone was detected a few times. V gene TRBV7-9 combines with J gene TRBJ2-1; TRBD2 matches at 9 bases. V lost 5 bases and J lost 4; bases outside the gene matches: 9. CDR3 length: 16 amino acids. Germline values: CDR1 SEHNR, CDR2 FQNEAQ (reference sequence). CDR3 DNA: TGTGCCAGCAGCCCCCGGGGAGCGGGGGGATACAATGAGCAGTTCTTC. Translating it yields CASSPRGAGGYNEQFF.

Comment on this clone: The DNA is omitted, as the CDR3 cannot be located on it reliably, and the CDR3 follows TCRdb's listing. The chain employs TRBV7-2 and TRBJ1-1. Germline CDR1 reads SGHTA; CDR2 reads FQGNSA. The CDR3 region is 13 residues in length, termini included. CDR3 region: CASSLFLSTEAFF.

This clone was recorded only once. This CDR3 reads CASSESLLPFGGVGNQPQHF. The CDR3 coding sequence is TGTGCCAGCAGTGAATCCCTCCTCCCCTTTGGGGGGGTGGGCAATCAGCCCCAGCATTTT. This sequence joins TRBV6-1 and TRBJ1-5; D is possibly TRBD1 (5 bases). The V gene's germline CDR1 is MNHNS and CDR2 SASEGT. Trimming cost V 2 bases and J 2 bases, with 25 bases left between them. The CDR3 sequence is 20 residues long.

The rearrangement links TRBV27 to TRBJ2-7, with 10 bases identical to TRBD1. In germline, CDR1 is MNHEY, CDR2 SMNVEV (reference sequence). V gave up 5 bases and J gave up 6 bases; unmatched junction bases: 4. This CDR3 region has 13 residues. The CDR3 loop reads CASSTGTGVEQYF. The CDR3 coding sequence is TGTGCCAGCAGTACTGGGACAGGGGTCGAGCAGTACTTC.

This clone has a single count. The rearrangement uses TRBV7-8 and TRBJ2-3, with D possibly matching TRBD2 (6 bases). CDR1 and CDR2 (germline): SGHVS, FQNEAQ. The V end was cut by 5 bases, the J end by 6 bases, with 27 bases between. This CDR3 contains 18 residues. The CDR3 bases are TGTGCCAGCAGCCTCGATCGGGACTGGTTCAGTGGTTCGGATACGCAGTATTTT. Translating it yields CASSLDRDWFSGSDTQYF.

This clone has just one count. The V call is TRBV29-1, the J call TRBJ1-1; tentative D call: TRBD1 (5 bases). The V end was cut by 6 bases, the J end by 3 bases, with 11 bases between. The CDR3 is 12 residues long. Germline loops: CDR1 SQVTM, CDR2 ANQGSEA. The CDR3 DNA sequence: TGCAGCGTGGCAGACAGCCACACTGAAGCTTTCTTT. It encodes CSVADSHTEAFF.

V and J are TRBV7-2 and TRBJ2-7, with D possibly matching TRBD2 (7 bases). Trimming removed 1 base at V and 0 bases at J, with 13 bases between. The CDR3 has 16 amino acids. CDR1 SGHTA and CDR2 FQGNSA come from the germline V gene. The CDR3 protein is CASSLDWGGGSYEQYF. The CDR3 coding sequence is TGTGCCAGCAGCTTAGATTGGGGAGGGGGCTCCTACGAGCAGTACTTC. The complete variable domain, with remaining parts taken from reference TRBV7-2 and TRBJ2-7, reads GAGVSQSPSNKVTEKGKDVELRCDPISGHTALYWYRQSLGQGLEFLIYFQGNSAPDKSGLPSDRFSAERTGGSVSTLTIQRTQQEDSAVYLCASSLDWGGGSYEQYFGPGTRLTVT.

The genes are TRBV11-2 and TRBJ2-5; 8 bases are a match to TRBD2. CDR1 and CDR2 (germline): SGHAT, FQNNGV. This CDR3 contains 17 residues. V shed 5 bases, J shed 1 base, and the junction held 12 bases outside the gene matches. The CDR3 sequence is CASSLRDGGAFQETQYF. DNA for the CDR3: TGTGCCAGCAGCCTCCGAGACGGGGGGGCTTTCCAAGAGACCCAGTACTTC.

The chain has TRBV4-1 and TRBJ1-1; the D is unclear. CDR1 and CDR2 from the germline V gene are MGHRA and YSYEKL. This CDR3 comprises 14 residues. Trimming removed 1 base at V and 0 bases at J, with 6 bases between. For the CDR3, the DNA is TGCGCCAGCAGCCAAGGACAAGTGAACACTGAAGCTTTCTTT. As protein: CASSQGQVNTEAFF.

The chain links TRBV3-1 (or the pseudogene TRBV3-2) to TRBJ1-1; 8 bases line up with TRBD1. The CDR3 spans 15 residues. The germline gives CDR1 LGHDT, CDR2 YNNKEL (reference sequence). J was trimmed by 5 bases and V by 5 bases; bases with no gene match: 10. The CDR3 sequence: CASSVPGQGETEAFF. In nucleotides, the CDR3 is TGTGCCAGCAGCGTACCCGGACAGGGTGAAACTGAAGCTTTCTTT.

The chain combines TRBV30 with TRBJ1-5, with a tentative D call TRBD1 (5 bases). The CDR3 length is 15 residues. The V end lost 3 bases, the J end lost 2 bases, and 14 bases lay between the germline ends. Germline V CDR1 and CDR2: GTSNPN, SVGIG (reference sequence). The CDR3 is CAWSGGESGNQPQHF. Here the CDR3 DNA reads TGTGCCTGGAGCGGGGGGGAGAGTGGCAATCAGCCCCAGCATTTT.

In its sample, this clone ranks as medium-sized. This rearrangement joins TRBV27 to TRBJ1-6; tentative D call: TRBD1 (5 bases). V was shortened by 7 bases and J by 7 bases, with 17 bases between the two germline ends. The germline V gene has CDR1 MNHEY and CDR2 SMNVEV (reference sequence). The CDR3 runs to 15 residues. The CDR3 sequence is CASTMRGVGNSPLHF. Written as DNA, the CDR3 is TGTGCCAGCACGATGCGGGGGGTAGGGAATTCACCCCTCCACTTT.

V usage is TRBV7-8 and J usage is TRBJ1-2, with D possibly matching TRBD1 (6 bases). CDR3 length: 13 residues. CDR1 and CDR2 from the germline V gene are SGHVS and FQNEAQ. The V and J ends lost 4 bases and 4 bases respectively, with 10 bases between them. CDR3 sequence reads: CASSSDSIYGYTF. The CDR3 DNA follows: TGTGCCAGCAGCTCGGACAGTATCTATGGCTACACCTTC.

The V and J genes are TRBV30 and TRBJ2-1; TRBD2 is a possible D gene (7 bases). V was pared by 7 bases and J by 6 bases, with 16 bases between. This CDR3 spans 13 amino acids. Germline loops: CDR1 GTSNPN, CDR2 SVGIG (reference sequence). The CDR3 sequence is CASHRGAGNEQFF. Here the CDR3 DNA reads TGTGCCTCCCACCGGGGGGCAGGCAATGAGCAGTTCTTC.

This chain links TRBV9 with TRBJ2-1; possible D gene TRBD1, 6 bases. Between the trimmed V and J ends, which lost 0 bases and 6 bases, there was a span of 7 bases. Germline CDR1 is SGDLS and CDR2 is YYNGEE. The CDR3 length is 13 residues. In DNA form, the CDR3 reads TGTGCCAGCAGCGTAGGGACAGTCAATGAGCAGTTCTTC. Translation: CASSVGTVNEQFF.

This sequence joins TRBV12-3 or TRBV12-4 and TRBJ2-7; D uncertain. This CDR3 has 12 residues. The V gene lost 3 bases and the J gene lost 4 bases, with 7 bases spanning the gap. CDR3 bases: TGTGCCAGCAGTTTGGCTCGATACGAGCAGTACTTC. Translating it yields CASSLARYEQYF.

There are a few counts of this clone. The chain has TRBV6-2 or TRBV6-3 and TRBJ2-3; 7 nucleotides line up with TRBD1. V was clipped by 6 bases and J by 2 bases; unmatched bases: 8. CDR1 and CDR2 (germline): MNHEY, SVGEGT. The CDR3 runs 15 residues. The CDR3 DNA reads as TGTGCCAGCAGCCCTGGACAGGCCCACACAGATACGCAGTATTTT. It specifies CASSPGQAHTDTQYF.

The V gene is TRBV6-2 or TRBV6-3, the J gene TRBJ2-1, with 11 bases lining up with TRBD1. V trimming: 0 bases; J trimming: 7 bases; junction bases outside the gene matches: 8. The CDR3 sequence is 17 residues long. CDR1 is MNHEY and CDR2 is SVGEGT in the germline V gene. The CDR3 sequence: CASSYSIGQGAFNEQFF. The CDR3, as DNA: TGTGCCAGCAGTTACTCGATAGGACAGGGGGCTTTTAATGAGCAGTTCTTC.

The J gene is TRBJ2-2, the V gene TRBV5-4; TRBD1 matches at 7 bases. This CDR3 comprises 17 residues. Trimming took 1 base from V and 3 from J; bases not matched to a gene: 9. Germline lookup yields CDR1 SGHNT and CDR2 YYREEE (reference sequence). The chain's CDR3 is CASSLLNRGMHTGELFF. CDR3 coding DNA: TGTGCCAGCAGCTTGCTAAACAGGGGTATGCACACCGGGGAGCTGTTTTTT.